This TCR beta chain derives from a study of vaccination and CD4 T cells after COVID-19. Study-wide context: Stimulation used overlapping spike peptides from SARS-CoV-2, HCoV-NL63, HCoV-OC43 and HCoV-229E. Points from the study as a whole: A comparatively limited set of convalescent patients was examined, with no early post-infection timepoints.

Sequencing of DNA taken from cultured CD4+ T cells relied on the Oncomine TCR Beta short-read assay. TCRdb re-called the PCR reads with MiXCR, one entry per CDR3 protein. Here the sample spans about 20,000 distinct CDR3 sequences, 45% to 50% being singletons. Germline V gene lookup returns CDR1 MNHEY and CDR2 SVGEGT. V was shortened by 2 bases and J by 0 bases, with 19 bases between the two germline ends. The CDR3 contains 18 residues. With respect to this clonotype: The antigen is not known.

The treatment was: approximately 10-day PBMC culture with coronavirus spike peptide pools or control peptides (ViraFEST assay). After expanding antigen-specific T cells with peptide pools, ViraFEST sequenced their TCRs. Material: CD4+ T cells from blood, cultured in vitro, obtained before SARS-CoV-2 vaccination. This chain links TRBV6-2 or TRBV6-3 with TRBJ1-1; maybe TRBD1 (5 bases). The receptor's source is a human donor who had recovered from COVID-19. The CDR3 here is CASSYRAGQTLMNTEAFF. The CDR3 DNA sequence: TGTGCCAGCAGTTACCGGGCAGGGCAGACCCTAATGAACACTGAAGCTTTCTTT.